The T cell receptor (beta chain) described here comes from a study of blood T cell repertoires in COVID-19. Study background: Samples of COVID-19 (acute and convalescent) were obtained from the United States, Italy and Spain.

Data came from immunoSEQ multiplex PCR; TCRdb stores just in-frame clones and leaves some out. Of about 250,000 clones listed, about 87% are singletons. This TCR was recovered from a woman between 50 and 59 years old who had recovered from COVID-19. The sequencing input was PBMCs or T cells enriched from blood (not recorded which).

The CDR3 region is CASSLRVVAGNTIYF. The CDR3 region has the DNA TGTGCCAGCAGCCTCAGGGTGGTCGCTGGAAACACCATATATTTT. V is TRBV7-2 and J is TRBJ1-3, with a possible D match to TRBD1 (5 bases). Trimming shortened V by 5 bases and J by 2 bases, and 13 bases separated the two germline ends. Germline assignment: CDR1 SGHTA and CDR2 FQGNSA. The CDR3 length is 15 residues.